This passage covers 3 T cell receptor beta chains from one sample sequenced in a study of T-cell reconstitution after alpha-beta-depleted transplantation in children. For TCRbeta, the library was prepared with unique molecular identifiers. One entry per CDR3 protein, called by TCRdb with MiXCR from the PCR reads. The repertoire consists of 250,000 to 400,000 distinct CDR3 sequences, with around 25% occurring once and the leading ten covering around 9.9%. The source material was PBMCs, mostly from graft donor cells, sampled 180 days after TCRalphabeta/CD19-depleted stem cell transplant. These receptors were collected from a male patient younger than 18 who had a stem cell transplant for acute lymphoblastic leukemia, so the T cells may come from the graft donor.

This clonotype was found a few times. This rearrangement joins TRBV5-1 to TRBJ2-2, with TRBD2 as a possible D gene (5 bases). CDR3 length equals 16 residues. Germline-derived CDR1 and CDR2 are SGHRS and YFSETQ. With 3 bases removed from V and 3 bases from J, the gap between germline ends came to 15 bases. This chain's CDR3 is CASSWELYTYTGELFF. CDR3 in DNA: TGCGCCAGCAGCTGGGAGTTGTATACGTACACCGGGGAGCTGTTTTTT.

The chain's CDR3 is CSASSLLAVLTDTQYF. CDR3 coding DNA: TGCAGTGCTTCCTCTCTACTAGCGGTCCTCACAGATACGCAGTATTTT. The rearrangement joins TRBV20-1 to TRBJ2-3; 8 bases match TRBD2. With 5 bases clipped from V and 2 bases from J, the junction kept 12 bases outside the gene matches. Per the germline V gene, CDR1 is DFQATT and CDR2 is SNEGSKA (reference sequence). The CDR3 extends over 16 amino acids.

This clonotype came up a few times. The CDR3 protein is CASSPLGRDRGNGYTF. As DNA, the CDR3 is TGCGCCAGCAGCCCACTAGGCCGGGACAGGGGTAATGGCTACACCTTC. The chain uses TRBV5-1 and TRBJ1-2, with 10 nucleotides matching TRBD1. Germline lookup yields CDR1 SGHRS and CDR2 YFSETQ. The CDR3 covers 16 residues. With 4 bases clipped from V and 6 bases from J, the junction kept 12 bases outside the gene matches.